This entry lists 30 T cell receptor beta chains sequenced from one sample in a study of CD4+ T cells in melanoma. Data came from immunoSEQ multiplex PCR; TCRdb stores just in-frame clones and leaves some out. This table has 12,000 to 15,000 clones, 68% appearing once. The sample comprised cells from a culture (not recorded whether cultured in vitro). The receptor set was obtained from a human donor with melanoma.

In this sample, this clone turned up a few times. CDR3 DNA: TGTGCCAGTAGGGATTGGGGTCTGAACACTGAAGCTTTCTTT. Translating it yields CASRDWGLNTEAFF. The chain joins TRBV19 to TRBJ1-1; D call uncertain. Trimming shortened V by 6 bases and J by 0 bases, and 11 bases separated the two germline ends. The germline V gene has CDR1 LNHDA and CDR2 SQIVND (reference sequence). The CDR3 runs 14 residues.

This clone came up a few times. The rearrangement links TRBV5-1 to TRBJ1-2, with TRBD1 identical over 7 bases. The CDR3 totals 14 residues. With V trimmed by 0 bases and J by 4 bases, 3 bases remained unmatched. Germline V gene sequence: CDR1 SGHRS, CDR2 YFSETQ. The CDR3 is CASSLEAGGYGYTF. The CDR3 DNA is TGCGCCAGCAGCTTGGAAGCAGGGGGCTATGGCTACACCTTC.

This clone is categorized as medium-sized. The chain joins TRBV2 to TRBJ1-2, with D uncertain. CDR3 length: 14 amino acids. Germline V lookup: CDR1 SNHLY, CDR2 FYNNEI. V dropped 7 bases and J dropped 3 bases, with 15 bases sitting between them. CDR3 sequence reads: CASTPLEGYYGYTF. The CDR3 DNA reads as TGTGCCAGCACCCCACTCGAGGGTTACTATGGCTACACCTTC.

The CDR3 is CASSDGRFNEKLFF. Here the CDR3 DNA reads TGTGCCAGCAGTGATGGCAGGTTTAATGAAAAACTGTTTTTT. The genes are TRBV2 and TRBJ1-4; no clear D. This CDR3 has 14 residues. The germline V gene has CDR1 SNHLY and CDR2 FYNNEI. V was cut by 3 bases and J by 4 bases, with 9 bases left in between.

V gene TRBV4-2 combines with J gene TRBJ1-2; possibly TRBD1 for D (5 bases). Germline V gene sequence: CDR1 LGHNA, CDR2 YNFKEQ. The V end lost 5 bases, the J end lost 4 bases, and 8 bases lay between the germline ends. The CDR3 has 12 amino acids. CDR3 protein: CASSAGFYGYTF. CDR3 DNA: TGTGCCAGCAGCGCAGGGTTCTATGGCTACACCTTC.

This clone came up once. The J gene is TRBJ1-3, the V gene TRBV7-9, with a weak D call TRBD1 (5 bases). This CDR3 is 15 amino acids long. Trimming left V 5 bases short and J 4 bases short, with 15 bases between. CDR1 is SEHNR and CDR2 is FQNEAQ in the germline V gene (reference sequence). The CDR3 reads CASSSPRDGGNTIYF. The CDR3 nucleotides are TGTGCCAGCAGCAGTCCACGGGACGGGGGAAACACCATATATTTT.

The rearrangement uses TRBV10-3 and TRBJ2-3; TRBD2 agrees at 15 bases. J gave up 4 bases and V 6 bases, and 8 bases lay outside the gene matches. From germline, CDR1 is ENHRY and CDR2 SYGVKD. This CDR3 spans 17 amino acids. The CDR3 DNA is TGTGCCATCAGCGGGGGACTAGCGGGGGGTGGCCCAGATACGCAGTATTTT. Translating it yields CAISGGLAGGGPDTQYF.

With respect to this clone: A read error may account for a junction end that differs from germline. This chain joins TRBV7-6 and TRBJ2-6; D gene uncertain. Germline V gene sequence: CDR1 SGHVS, CDR2 FNYEAQ. The CDR3 has 16 amino acids. CDR3 amino acids: CANSLAGYSGANVLTF. As DNA, the CDR3 is TGTGCCAACAGCTTAGCCGGATACTCTGGGGCCAACGTCCTGACTTTC.

V usage is TRBV4-1 and J usage is TRBJ2-3; 8 bases are a match to TRBD2. The germline V gene encodes CDR1 MGHRA and CDR2 YSYEKL. J was trimmed by 14 bases and V by 1 base; bases with no gene match: 8. The CDR3 loop spans 13 amino acids. Here the CDR3 DNA reads TGCGCCAGCAGCCAAGCGACGCGGGGGGATGTGTATTTT. Its translation: CASSQATRGDVYF.

The genes are TRBV7-2 and TRBJ2-3; 8 bases line up with TRBD2. Germline V gives CDR1 SGHTA, CDR2 FQGNSA. The CDR3 covers 15 residues. V lost 5 bases, J lost 5 bases, and 9 bases stayed unmatched. This CDR3 is CASSRSRGVGDTQYF. CDR3 nucleotide sequence: TGTGCCAGCAGCCGTTCGCGGGGGGTGGGAGATACGCAGTATTTT. The full variable domain, its missing parts supplied by reference TRBV7-2 and TRBJ2-3, is GAGVSQSPSNKVTEKGKDVELRCDPISGHTALYWYRQSLGQGLEFLIYFQGNSAPDKSGLPSDRFSAERTGGSVSTLTIQRTQQEDSAVYLCASSRSRGVGDTQYFGPGTRLTVL.

By its share, this clone is medium-sized. This chain connects TRBV28 to TRBJ2-1; the D gene is possibly TRBD1 (6 bases). This CDR3 is 13 amino acids long. The V end was cut by 4 bases, the J end by 4 bases, with 8 bases between. Germline V lookup: CDR1 MDHEN, CDR2 SYDVKM. The CDR3 protein is CASSSGAYNEQFF. CDR3 sequence (DNA): TGTGCCAGCAGTTCAGGGGCATACAATGAGCAGTTCTTC.

The V call is TRBV7-8, the J call TRBJ2-7; 7 bases align to TRBD1. Looked up from germline, CDR1 is SGHVS and CDR2 is FQNEAQ. This CDR3 region has 15 residues. With V trimmed by 3 bases and J by 6 bases, 11 bases remained unmatched. This chain's CDR3 is CASSLERDRAREQYF. DNA of the CDR3: TGTGCCAGCAGCTTGGAGAGGGACAGAGCTCGCGAGCAGTACTTC.

This chain joins TRBV18 and TRBJ1-5; D is unresolved. The CDR3 spans 15 residues. V was clipped by 0 bases and J by 6 bases, with 12 bases between them. Germline CDR1 reads KGHSH; CDR2 reads LQKENI. The CDR3 is CASSPPGKRGQPQHF. Written as DNA, the CDR3 is TGTGCCAGCTCACCACCAGGGAAACGGGGTCAGCCCCAGCATTTT.

The rearrangement joins TRBV29-1 to TRBJ1-2; D gene uncertain. Germline V CDR1 and CDR2: SQVTM, ANQGSEA. V was shortened by 4 bases and J by 5 bases, with 11 bases between the two germline ends. The CDR3 consists of 12 residues. This CDR3 reads CSVGGRRYGYTF. The CDR3 nucleotides are TGCAGCGTTGGTGGCAGGCGTTATGGCTACACCTTC.

This chain links TRBV18 with TRBJ2-7; 7 bases match TRBD2. CDR3 length equals 13 residues. J was trimmed by 6 bases and V by 4 bases; bases with no gene match: 6. Germline values: CDR1 KGHSH, CDR2 LQKENI. CDR3 nucleotide sequence: TGTGCCAGCTCACGTTCTCGGGGGGTCGAGCAGTACTTC. As protein: CASSRSRGVEQYF.

This chain links TRBV11-3 with TRBJ2-7; the match to TRBD1 covers 9 bases. CDR3 length: 15 residues. V was clipped by 5 bases and J by 2 bases; unmatched bases: 7. Germline CDR1 reads SGHNT; CDR2 reads YENEEA. The chain's CDR3 is CASSPGGQGPYEQYF. DNA of the CDR3: TGTGCCAGCAGCCCCGGGGGACAGGGACCCTACGAGCAGTACTTC.

The genes are TRBV7-3 and TRBJ2-3, with D hard to call. In germline, CDR1 is SGHTA, CDR2 FQGTGA. The V end was cut by 2 bases, the J end by 5 bases, with 8 bases between. This CDR3 is 13 amino acids long. This CDR3 reads CASSLQDGDTQYF. The CDR3 nucleotides are TGTGCCAGCAGCTTACAGGACGGAGATACGCAGTATTTT.

The chain combines TRBV19 with TRBJ2-6; no definite D call. CDR3 size: 15 residues. Germline-derived CDR1 and CDR2 are LNHDA and SQIVND (reference sequence). V was trimmed by 5 bases and J by 2 bases, leaving 10 bases between them. CDR3 sequence reads: CASSLKGAGANVLTF. DNA of the CDR3: TGTGCCAGTAGTTTAAAAGGCGCTGGGGCCAACGTCCTGACTTTC.

V and J are TRBV5-6 and TRBJ1-4; D not certain. The V gene lost 6 bases and the J gene lost 6 bases, with 12 bases spanning the gap. The germline V gene has CDR1 SGHDT and CDR2 YYEEEE. This CDR3 comprises 13 residues. The CDR3 region has the DNA TGTGCCAGCACTTCCGGGATATATGAAAAACTGTTTTTT. As protein: CASTSGIYEKLFF.

This rearrangement joins TRBV6-6 to TRBJ2-5; the D is unclear. Germline values: CDR1 MNHNY, CDR2 SVGAGI (reference sequence). This CDR3 comprises 13 residues. Trimming removed 6 bases from V and 0 bases from J, with 8 bases in between. The DNA for the CDR3 is TGTGCCAGCAGCCAAAAGTACCAAGAGACCCAGTACTTC. Its translation: CASSQKYQETQYF.

The chain has TRBV5-1 and TRBJ1-4; 7 positions match TRBD1. From germline, CDR1 is SGHRS and CDR2 YFSETQ. V shed 4 bases and J 5 bases; nucleotides not matched to a gene: 8. The CDR3 totals 15 residues. The CDR3 loop is CASSRGGQNNEKLFF. The CDR3 DNA is TGCGCCAGCAGCCGCGGGGGACAGAACAATGAAAAACTGTTTTTT.

The chain joins TRBV11-2 to TRBJ2-2; possible D gene TRBD2, 6 bases. The V and J ends lost 5 bases and 3 bases respectively, with 13 bases between them. In germline, CDR1 is SGHAT, CDR2 FQNNGV. The CDR3 is 15 amino acids. The CDR3 region has the DNA TGTGCCAGCAGCGAAGGGACTTATTACACCGGGGAGCTGTTTTTT. Translated: CASSEGTYYTGELFF.

J is TRBJ2-7 and V is TRBV6-5; D is possibly TRBD1 or TRBD2 (5 bases each). Between the trimmed V and J ends, which lost 6 bases and 0 bases, there was a span of 12 bases. CDR1 and CDR2 from the germline V gene are MNHEY and SVGAGI. There are 14 residues in the CDR3. The CDR3, as DNA: TGTGCCAGCAGCTCTCGGGACGCCTCCTACGAGCAGTACTTC. It is translated as CASSSRDASYEQYF.

This clone has more than one count but fewer than ten. This chain connects TRBV6-6 to TRBJ1-5; TRBD1 agrees at 9 bases. After removal of 7 bases from V and 5 bases from J, the junction contained 6 bases not matched to a gene. CDR3 length: 14 amino acids. Germline CDR1 MNHNY, CDR2 SVGAGI (reference sequence). The CDR3 protein is CASTEDRGYQPQHF. CDR3 DNA sequence: TGTGCCAGCACCGAGGACAGGGGATATCAGCCCCAGCATTTT.

The rearrangement joins TRBV11-2 to TRBJ1-4, with a possible D match to TRBD1 (6 bases). The CDR3 contains 14 residues. CDR1 and CDR2 from the germline V gene are SGHAT and FQNNGV. V was clipped by 2 bases and J by 8 bases, with 12 bases between them. The CDR3 coding sequence is TGTGCCAGCAGCTTACAGGGGATGGCGGAAAAACTGTTTTTT. Amino acids: CASSLQGMAEKLFF.

The chain recombines TRBV11-1 with TRBJ2-1; 7 bases line up with TRBD2. The CDR3 has 13 residues. The germline V gene encodes CDR1 SGHAT and CDR2 FQDESV (reference sequence). V shed 5 bases and J 5 bases; nucleotides not matched to a gene: 3. For the CDR3, the DNA is TGTGCCAGCAGCACGGGACTAAACAATGAGCAGTTCTTC. It encodes CASSTGLNNEQFF.

The genes are TRBV2 and TRBJ1-4, with no clear D. CDR3 length equals 15 residues. The V end lost 7 bases, the J end lost 5 bases, and 17 bases lay between the germline ends. From germline, CDR1 is SNHLY and CDR2 FYNNEI. CDR3 in DNA: TGTGCCAGCAAGAAGAATCAGGTGCGCAATGAAAAACTGTTTTTT. The encoded protein is CASKKNQVRNEKLFF. The full variable domain, rest sourced from reference TRBV2 and TRBJ1-4, is EPEVTQTPSHQVTQMGQEVILRCVPISNHLYFYWYRQILGQKVEFLVSFYNNEISEKSEIFDDQFSVERPDGSNFTLKIRSTKLEDSAMYFCASKKNQVRNEKLFFGSGTQLSVL.

J is TRBJ1-1 and V is TRBV7-9, with D hard to call. V was cut by 4 bases and J by 5 bases, with 23 bases left in between. This CDR3 has 17 residues. The germline CDR1 and CDR2 sequences are SEHNR and FQNEAQ (reference sequence). The CDR3 nucleotides read TGTGCCAGCAGCTCCAATAGCTGGTTAAAGGTGCGGACTGAAGCTTTCTTT. Protein: CASSSNSWLKVRTEAFF.

The chain employs TRBV4-2 and TRBJ2-7; D is perhaps TRBD2 (6 bases). The CDR3 runs 15 residues. Per the germline V gene, CDR1 is LGHNA and CDR2 is YNFKEQ. Trimming stripped 0 bases from V and 3 bases from J, with 12 bases between. The CDR3 reads CASSQERSGNYEQYF. In DNA form, the CDR3 reads TGTGCCAGCAGCCAAGAACGTAGCGGCAACTACGAGCAGTACTTC.

V usage is TRBV2 and J usage is TRBJ2-3, with D possibly called TRBD1 or TRBD2 (5 bases each). From germline, CDR1 is SNHLY and CDR2 FYNNEI. Deletions cut 8 bases from V and 2 bases from J, with 14 bases between. There are 14 residues in the CDR3. The DNA for the CDR3 is TGTGCCAGCGGAGTGGGGACCTCCACAGATACGCAGTATTTT. Its translation: CASGVGTSTDTQYF.